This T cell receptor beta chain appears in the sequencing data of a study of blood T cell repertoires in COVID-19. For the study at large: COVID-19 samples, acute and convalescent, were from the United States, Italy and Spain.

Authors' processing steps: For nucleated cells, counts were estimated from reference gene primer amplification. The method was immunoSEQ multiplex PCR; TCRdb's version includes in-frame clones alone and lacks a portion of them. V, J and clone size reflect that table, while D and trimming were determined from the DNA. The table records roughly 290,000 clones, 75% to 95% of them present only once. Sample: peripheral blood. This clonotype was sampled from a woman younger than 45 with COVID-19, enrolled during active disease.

The CDR3 here is CASSWRLLGASTTGELFF. The CDR3, as DNA: TGTGCCAGCAGCTGGCGCTTGTTGGGGGCCTCCACTACCGGGGAGCTGTTTTTT. The chain uses TRBV7-2 and TRBJ2-2, with D possibly being TRBD1 (6 bases). CDR3 length equals 18 residues. Per germline, CDR1 SGHTA and CDR2 FQGNSA. The V end was cut by 4 bases, the J end by 5 bases, with 23 bases between.